One and the same sample provided the 26 T cell receptor beta chains below, sequenced in a study of T cells in Graves' hyperthyroidism and ophthalmopathy. Researchers took RNA transcripts and amplified the TCR beta CDR3 regions from them. HTBI primers were the set used in a first-round RT-PCR of the TCR CDR3. TCRdb re-called the multiplex PCR reads with MiXCR, one entry per CDR3 protein. The repertoire consists of nearly 750,000 distinct CDR3 sequences, with just over 35% occurring once and the leading ten covering about a third. Sequencing input: blood. All receptors derive from a woman aged 40 to 50 with Graves' hyperthyroidism.

V usage is TRBV5-1 and J usage is TRBJ2-7; 10 bases are a match to TRBD1. The V and J ends lost 7 bases and 7 bases, in that order; junction bases with no gene match: 14. The CDR3 consists of 15 residues. Germline values: CDR1 SGHRS, CDR2 YFSETQ. CDR3 loop: CASGPPGTGVREQYF. CDR3 sequence (DNA): TGCGCCAGCGGTCCCCCCGGGACAGGGGTTCGGGAGCAGTACTTC.

This clonotype appeared once. CDR3 coding DNA: TGCAGTGCTAGAGGGAGGGACGCCTACGACAAGCAGTACTTC. This codes for CSARGRDAYDKQYF. The rearrangement joins TRBV20-1 to TRBJ2-7, with TRBD2 as a possible D gene (6 bases). Trimming removed 1 base at V and 8 bases at J, with 18 bases between. The germline gives CDR1 DFQATT, CDR2 SNEGSKA (reference sequence). The CDR3 is made up of 14 amino acids.

This clonotype was seen once. This sequence joins TRBV7-9 and TRBJ1-1; no firm D call. The V gene's germline CDR1 is SEHNR and CDR2 FQNEAQ (reference sequence). The CDR3 spans 15 residues. Trimming stripped 5 bases from V and 0 bases from J, with 13 bases between. In DNA form, the CDR3 reads TGTGCCAGCAGCCAAGATCGAGTAGTGAACACTGAAGCTTTCTTT. This codes for CASSQDRVVNTEAFF.

This clonotype has more than one count but fewer than ten. The gene calls are TRBV7-2 and TRBJ1-1, with 7 bases matching TRBD1. The CDR3 length is 12 residues. The trim removed 4 bases at V and 8 bases at J, leaving 4 bases unmatched. From germline, CDR1 is SGHTA and CDR2 FQGNSA. In nucleotides, the CDR3 is TGTGCCAGCAGCTACGAGGACAGGGAAGCTTTCTTT. It is translated as CASSYEDREAFF.

This clonotype came up many times. This sequence joins TRBV4-3 and TRBJ1-2; 7 bases map to TRBD1. V lost 1 base and J lost 6; bases outside the gene matches: 2. This CDR3 contains 13 residues. CDR1 is LGHNA and CDR2 is YSLEER in the germline V gene. CDR3 protein: CASSQGQGDGYTF. The DNA for the CDR3 is TGCGCCAGCAGCCAAGGACAGGGCGATGGCTACACCTTC.

The chain couples TRBV20-1 to TRBJ1-2; perhaps TRBD1 as D (5 bases). This CDR3 spans 14 amino acids. V lost 5 bases and J 7 bases, leaving 20 bases between the germline ends. In germline, CDR1 is DFQATT, CDR2 SNEGSKA (reference sequence). CDR3 in DNA: TGCAGTGCTGCCATTGGGGACTACCCCCCTGGCTACACCTTC. Its protein is CSAAIGDYPPGYTF.

With respect to this clonotype: A junction end diverges from the germline sequence, so it may reflect a read error. The V call is TRBV6-5, the J call TRBJ1-6; TRBD1 matches at 8 bases. Per the germline V gene, CDR1 is MNHEY and CDR2 is SVGAGI. This CDR3 has 13 residues. CDR3 residues: CASSQGANPPLHF. The CDR3 DNA reads as TGTGCCAGCAGTCAGGGGGCTAATCCACCCCTCCACTTT.

In its sample, this clonotype was seen many times. CDR3 region: CSVQGISGNTIYF. The DNA for the CDR3 is TGCAGTGTTCAGGGGATCTCTGGAAACACCATATATTTT. The chain links TRBV20-1 to TRBJ1-3, with D possibly TRBD1 on 6 matching bases. The ends were cut back, 7 bases at V and 0 bases at J, with 10 bases in the middle. The length of the CDR3 is 13 residues. CDR1 and CDR2 from the germline V gene are DFQATT and SNEGSKA (reference sequence).

This clonotype was found a few times. The rearrangement joins TRBV5-6 to TRBJ2-2; D is unresolved. V was pared by 1 base and J by 5 bases, with 12 bases between. Germline CDR1 SGHDT, CDR2 YYEEEE. The CDR3 sequence is 15 residues long. For the CDR3, the DNA is TGTGCCAGCAGCTTGTTGGCAGGCTTAACCGGGGAGCTGTTTTTT. Translated, it gives CASSLLAGLTGELFF.

As for this clonotype: Possible read error: a much larger clone is one base away. This sequence joins TRBV20-1 and TRBJ1-5; D gene ambiguous. V was pared by 3 bases and J by 7 bases, with 22 bases between. The CDR3 has 16 amino acids. Germline CDR1 DFQATT, CDR2 SNEGSKA (reference sequence). The CDR3 loop is CSASLLGRRRSQPQHF. The CDR3 DNA is TGCAGTGCTAGTCTCTTGGGGAGACGGAGAAGCCAGCCCCAGCATTTT.

In the case of this clonotype: Relative to the germline gene, one junction end is altered; a read error may explain this. V usage is TRBV7-2 and J usage is TRBJ2-7; D call uncertain. CDR3 length: 11 amino acids. Germline V gives CDR1 SGHTA, CDR2 FQGNSA. The CDR3 DNA follows: TGTGCCAGCAGCAGAGAGAATGAGCAGTCCTTC. Its translation: CASSRENEQSF.

This clonotype was counted ten times or more. This chain links TRBV12-3 or TRBV12-4 with TRBJ1-1; 9 bases match TRBD1. V shed 9 bases and J 0 bases; nucleotides not matched to a gene: 11. This CDR3 is built from 16 residues. The CDR3 region has the DNA TGTGCCAGTAGCTCGGGACAGGGCGGCATGAACACTGAAGCTTTCTTT. Translating it yields CASSSGQGGMNTEAFF.

This clonotype was counted between two and nine times. The rearrangement links TRBV19 to TRBJ1-6; weak D call: TRBD1 (6 bases). Germline CDR1 LNHDA, CDR2 SQIVND (reference sequence). The CDR3 sequence is 15 residues long. Trimming removed 2 bases from V and 10 bases from J, with 15 bases in between. The DNA of the CDR3 is TGTGCCAGTAGTATAAACGGGCAGGGGCAATCACCCCTCCACTTT. It codes for CASSINGQGQSPLHF.

V and J are TRBV19 and TRBJ1-2, with D uncertain. The CDR3 is made up of 11 amino acids. The V and J ends lost 7 bases and 4 bases respectively, with 7 bases between them. Germline-derived CDR1 and CDR2 are LNHDA and SQIVND (reference sequence). Written as DNA, the CDR3 is TGTGCCAGTACCACCGGCTATGGCTACACCTTC. It translates to CASTTGYGYTF.

This clonotype showed up just a few times. This chain connects TRBV4-3 to TRBJ1-6; 8 positions match TRBD1. Germline CDR1 and CDR2: LGHNA and YSLEER. The V and J ends lost 0 bases and 10 bases, in that order; junction bases with no gene match: 8. CDR3 length equals 16 residues. CDR3 nucleotides: TGCGCCAGCAGCCAAGAATGGGCAGGGGGCTTCTCACCCCTCCACTTT. Protein product: CASSQEWAGGFSPLHF.

Only a few counts were recorded for this clonotype. The chain couples TRBV13 to TRBJ1-4, with a possible D match to TRBD1 (5 bases). With 4 bases removed from V and 0 bases from J, the gap between germline ends came to 9 bases. Looked up from germline, CDR1 is PRHDT and CDR2 is FYEKMQ (reference sequence). This CDR3 spans 15 amino acids. CDR3 in DNA: TGTGCCAGCAGCTGGCAGGGACCAACTAATGAAAAACTGTTTTTT. Translating gives CASSWQGPTNEKLFF.

The chain joins TRBV7-6 to TRBJ2-7; 8 positions agree with TRBD2. Germline loops: CDR1 SGHVS, CDR2 FNYEAQ. Losses at the gene ends were 5 bases for V and 0 bases for J; bases not matched to a gene: 12. The CDR3 consists of 17 residues. The CDR3 DNA is TGTGCCAGCAGCGAGGGTAGCGGGATGGCCAACTCCTACGAGCAGTACTTC. Its protein is CASSEGSGMANSYEQYF.

CDR3 in amino acids: CASSPRVGSGNTIYF. In DNA form, the CDR3 reads TGTGCCAGCAGCCCGAGAGTGGGCTCTGGAAACACCATATATTTT. The chain employs TRBV7-2 and TRBJ1-3; no clear D. The CDR3 contains 15 residues. Looked up from germline, CDR1 is SGHTA and CDR2 is FQGNSA. V was pared by 5 bases and J by 0 bases, with 11 bases between.

The sample holds many counts of this clonotype. V gene TRBV10-1 combines with J gene TRBJ1-2; D might be TRBD1 (6 bases). The CDR3 extends over 14 amino acids. Between the trimmed V and J ends, which lost 0 bases and 7 bases, there was a span of 12 bases. Germline-derived CDR1 and CDR2 are WNHNN and SYGVQD (reference sequence). CDR3 DNA sequence: TGCGCCAGCAGTGAGTCGACGGGGGCGAGTGGCTACACCTTC. Translation gives CASSESTGASGYTF.

This clonotype was seen only a few times. The chain has TRBV4-2 and TRBJ1-5; TRBD1 matches 12 bases. Germline V gives CDR1 LGHNA, CDR2 YNFKEQ. Trimming took 3 bases from V and 6 from J; bases not matched to a gene: 9. This CDR3 is 17 amino acids long. The CDR3 bases are TGTGCCAGCAGCCAGGGCCAGGGACAGGGGGCTTCTCAGCCCCAGCATTTT. This encodes CASSQGQGQGASQPQHF.

This clonotype is a singleton in its sample. This chain connects TRBV7-9 to TRBJ2-7, with 10 nucleotides matching TRBD1. The CDR3 is 15 residues long. The ends lost 4 bases at V and 7 bases at J; junction bases unmatched: 10. Germline-derived CDR1 and CDR2 are SEHNR and FQNEAQ (reference sequence). CDR3 bases: TGTGCCAGCAGCTCGGCCGGGACAGGGGCAGAAGAGCAGTACTTC. Translated: CASSSAGTGAEEQYF.

The chain carries TRBV6-5 and TRBJ1-5; D is ambiguous. The CDR3 spans 14 residues. Germline CDR1 is MNHEY and CDR2 is SVGAGI. V was shortened by 4 bases and J by 7 bases, with 14 bases between the two germline ends. In DNA, the CDR3 is TGTGCCAGCAGTTTAGTACCCGCACGACAGCCCCAGCATTTT. It translates to CASSLVPARQPQHF.

This clonotype appeared many times. The chain has TRBV13 and TRBJ1-4; 7 nucleotides agree with TRBD1. Germline values: CDR1 PRHDT, CDR2 FYEKMQ (reference sequence). The J segment lost 0 bases and the V segment lost 4 bases, leaving 11 bases of the junction unmatched. The CDR3 runs to 18 residues. The CDR3 sequence is CASSSGQVYKTTNEKLFF. The CDR3 DNA sequence: TGTGCCAGCAGCTCAGGACAGGTCTACAAAACAACTAATGAAAAACTGTTTTTT.

The CDR3 DNA sequence: TGTGCCACGATAAGTGCGGGAGCCTACGAGCAGTACTTC. Protein sequence: CATISAGAYEQYF. The chain recombines TRBV10-3 with TRBJ2-7, with 7 bases fitting TRBD2. The trim removed 10 bases at V and 2 bases at J, leaving 8 bases unmatched. CDR1 is ENHRY and CDR2 is SYGVKD in the germline V gene. This CDR3 region has 13 residues.

J is TRBJ1-2 and V is TRBV2; D call uncertain. Between the trimmed V and J ends, which lost 4 bases and 12 bases, there was a span of 18 bases. The CDR3 totals 13 residues. The germline V gene encodes CDR1 SNHLY and CDR2 FYNNEI. The CDR3 reads CASSGLTWAGNTF. The CDR3 DNA sequence: TGTGCCAGCAGTGGGCTGACCTGGGCTGGAAACACCTTC.

This chain joins TRBV12-3 or TRBV12-4 and TRBJ1-5, with a possible D match to TRBD1 (6 bases). The germline V and J ends were trimmed by 8 bases and 5 bases, with 16 bases remaining between them. The CDR3 covers 14 residues. The CDR3: CASGDNEQYQPQHF. The DNA of the CDR3 is TGTGCCAGCGGGGACAATGAGCAGTATCAGCCCCAGCATTTT.